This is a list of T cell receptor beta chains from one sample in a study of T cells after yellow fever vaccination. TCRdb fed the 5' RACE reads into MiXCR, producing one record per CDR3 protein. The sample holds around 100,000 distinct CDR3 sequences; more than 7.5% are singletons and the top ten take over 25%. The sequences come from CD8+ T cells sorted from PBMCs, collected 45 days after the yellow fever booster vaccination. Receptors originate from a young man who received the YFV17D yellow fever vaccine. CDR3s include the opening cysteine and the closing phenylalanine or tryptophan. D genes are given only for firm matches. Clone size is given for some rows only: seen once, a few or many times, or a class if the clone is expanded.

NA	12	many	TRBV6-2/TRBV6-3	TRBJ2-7	TGTGCCAGCAGTCAGGAGGCTTACGAGCAGTACTTC	CASSQEAYEQYF
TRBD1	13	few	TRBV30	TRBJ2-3	TGTGCCTGCGGGACAGAAAACACAGATACGCAGTATTTT	CACGTENTDTQYF
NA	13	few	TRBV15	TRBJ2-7	TGTGCCACCAGTCAAGCGTTCTCCTACGAGCAGTACTTC	CATSQAFSYEQYF
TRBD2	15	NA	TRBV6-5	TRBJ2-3	TGTGCCAGCAGTGCCCTAGCGGGAGGGGAAGATACGCAGTATTTT	CASSALAGGEDTQYF
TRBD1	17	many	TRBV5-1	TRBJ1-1	TGCGCCAGCAGCAAGCCCCGGACAGGGGGCGAGATCTCTGAAGCTTTCTTT	CASSKPRTGGEISEAFF
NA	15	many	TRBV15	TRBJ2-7	TGTGCCACCAGCAGATCGGGGGACAACTCCTACGAGCAGTACTTC	CATSRSGDNSYEQYF
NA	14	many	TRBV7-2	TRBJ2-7	TGTGCCAGCAGCCGGACGCCGAGCTCCTACGAGCAGTACTTC	CASSRTPSSYEQYF
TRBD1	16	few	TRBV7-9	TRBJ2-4	TGTGCCAGCAGCCTCGACAGGGATCTAGCCAAAAACATTCAGTACTTC	CASSLDRDLAKNIQYF
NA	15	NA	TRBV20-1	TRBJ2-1	TGCAGTGCTAGAGAAGTCAGCAGGGAGGTCAATGAGCAGTTCTTC	CSAREVSREVNEQFF
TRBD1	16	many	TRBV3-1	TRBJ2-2	TGTGCCAGCAGCCAGAGGGGACAGGGTTACACCGGGGAGCTGTTTTTT	CASSQRGQGYTGELFF
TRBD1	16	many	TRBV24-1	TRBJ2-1	TGTGCCACCAGTGAACTTGGACAGGGGTCCTACAATGAGCAGTTCTTC	CATSELGQGSYNEQFF
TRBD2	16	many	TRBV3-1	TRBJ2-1	TGTGCCAGCAGCCAGGTGGATGGGAGGGCCGACAATGAGCAGTTCTTC	CASSQVDGRADNEQFF
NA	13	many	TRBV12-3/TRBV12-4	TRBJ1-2	TGTGCCAGCAGTTTAGTAGGGACCGATGGCTACACCTTC	CASSLVGTDGYTF
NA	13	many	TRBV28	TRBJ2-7	TGTGCCAGCAGTTTGCAGGGTAGGGGCGAGCAGTACTTC	CASSLQGRGEQYF
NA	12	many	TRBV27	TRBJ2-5	TGTGCGACCCACGGTCCGAGGGAGACCCAGTACTTC	CATHGPRETQYF
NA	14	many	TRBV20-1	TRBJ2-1	TGCAGTGCTAGAGACGGGAGGGACAGCAATGAGCAGTTCTTC	CSARDGRDSNEQFF
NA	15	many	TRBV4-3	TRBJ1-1	TGCGCCAGCAGCCAAGACGCCAGGGAGAACACTGAAGCTTTCTTT	CASSQDARENTEAFF
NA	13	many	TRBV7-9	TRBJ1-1	TGTGCCAGCAGCTTAGTCGTGTCGGATGAAGCTTTCTTT	CASSLVVSDEAFF